This T cell receptor beta chain appears in the sequencing data of a study of blood T cells in healthy people across ages (dated by TCRdb to about 2015). Broadly, across the study: In model experiments, roughly one uniquely barcoded TCR beta cDNA molecule per two T cells was captured by template switching. Age-related changes in TCR beta repertoire diversity were measured in the study by deep sequencing normalized with unique cDNA molecular identifiers. The donors were divided into four age groups: young (average roughly 17 years), middle-aged (under 40), aged (approximately 62) and long-lived (about 90). Two additional independent replicas of 1 million unique cDNA reads from the same blood draw were analyzed for two donors (one aged 18 to 30 and one aged 80 or older). Donors of different ages were randomly distributed across sequencing lanes to avoid experimental bias.

The roughly 39 donors, aged about 6 to 95 years, were systemically healthy Caucasian individuals from Russia. Roughly 10 milliliters of peripheral blood were drawn from each donor into EDTA-treated Vacutainer tubes. Ficoll-Paque density-gradient centrifugation was used to isolate PBMCs, with at least 7 million obtained per sample. Total RNA, at least 5 micrograms per sample, was extracted from PBMCs with Trizol reagent. The percentages of naive CD45RAhigh/CD27high T cells were determined by flow cytometry on a PBMC aliquot from every donor. Based on the germline V gene (reference sequence), the CDR1 and CDR2 sequences are SEHNR and FQNEAQ. The trim is 4 bases for V and 10 bases for J, with a gap of 25 bases between the germline ends. The CDR3 holds 16 amino acids from the cysteine to the phenylalanine. Only the CDR3 DNA stays, 48 bases, in frame from base 1. Library creation used 5' RACE. The instrument given in TCRdb is Illumina HiSeq 2500. A second roughly 7 to 11 cycle PCR used a sample-barcoded 5' primer and a J-beta primer mix. Each TCR beta cDNA molecule received a unique molecular identifier from a template-switch 5' adaptor carrying 12 random nucleotides. Each sample yielded at least 3 million CDR3-containing paired-end reads. First-strand cDNA synthesis was performed from all RNA using the Mint cDNA synthesis kit, with priming by a TRBC-specific oligonucleotide. All cDNA was treated with uracil-DNA glycosylase and then went through a first 18-cycle PCR with the universal primers M1SS and BC2_uni_R. As for the original processing: Normalization of each sample was performed by random selection of 1 million high-quality reads, each carrying a distinct molecular identifier. Instead of being binned into consensus sequences, reads with shared molecular identifiers were discarded. MiTCR, set to a Q25 quality threshold and the strictest error-elimination algorithm, was used for CDR3 identification, clonotype clustering and error correction. A nonparametric unseen species model with Euler transformation was used to estimate a lower bound on total TCR beta diversity. Starting from the raw public reads, TCRdb applied fastp trimming at Q25, assembled clones with MiXCR and retained in-frame beta chains. Merged by CDR3 protein, the rows form single entries marked with the most common genes and DNA. TCRdb's processing, not the authors' own work, is the source of the V and J calls. In all, the sample holds approximately 800,000 distinct CDR3 sequences, and 30% to 45% of those were seen once. Together, the top ten hold 10% to 15% of the sample.

The paper as a whole reports these results and caveats: Compared with the aged group, the long-lived group had more naive CD4+ T cells, fewer expanded clones and increased TCR diversity, suggesting age selection. Conclusive comparison of naive and antigen-experienced compartments was prevented by the profiling of bulk unsorted PBMCs. Observed TCR beta diversity per million T cells fell roughly linearly with age, and a significant reduction was already apparent by age around 40. The CMV infection status of donors was not known, potentially confounding age-related changes in expanded clonotypes. Estimates of total diversity based on one million sequenced T cells were considered lower bounds and underestimates. The percentage of naive T cells measured by flow cytometry correlated strongly with observed TCR beta diversity.

Turning to this clonotype: The antigen this receptor binds is unknown. One base away there is no much larger clone; base qualities are not given.

The receptor's source is a man younger than 35 in good health. Rearrangement joined TRBV7-9 to TRBJ2-5; TRBD2 is a possible D gene, resting on 6 matching bases. The specimen was blood. For the CDR3, the sequence is CASSWRSGLNSVDQYF. The bases are TGTGCCAGCAGCTGGCGATCGGGACTCAATTCGGTAGACCAGTACTTC.